The 25 T cell receptor beta chains in this list originate from one sample, sequenced in a study of blood T cell repertoires in COVID-19. Profiled with immunoSEQ multiplex PCR; TCRdb holds only in-frame clones, not every one. The sample records approximately 110,000 clones, 69% being singletons. Sequenced material: peripheral blood. The receptor set was obtained from a man of 80 years or more with acute or convalescent COVID-19.

The chain has TRBV21-1 and TRBJ2-1; no check of the table's D call, TRBD2, against the DNA was made. TRBV21-1 is a documented pseudogene. The CDR3 is made up of 20 amino acids. The CDR3 loop reads CASSKEEGTSGAESFNEQFF. CDR3 sequence (DNA): TGTGCCAGCAGCAAAGAGGAGGGGACTAGCGGGGCTGAATCATTCAATGAGCAGTTCTTC.

The CDR3 DNA follows: TGTGCCACCATGGGGGACTTGGGGACCCAGTACTTC. Translation gives CATMGDLGTQYF. The V gene is TRBV24-1, the J gene TRBJ2-5; possibly TRBD2 for D (6 bases). V lost 8 bases, J lost 7 bases, and 13 bases lay in between. The CDR3 has 12 residues. The germline gives CDR1 KGHDR, CDR2 SFDVKD.

CDR3 sequence: CASSSRLAGSNEQFF. The DNA for the CDR3 is TGTGCCAGCAGCTCGAGACTAGCGGGATCCAATGAGCAGTTCTTC. The chain couples TRBV11-2 to TRBJ2-1; 11 positions agree with TRBD2. V dropped 4 bases and J dropped 6; count of bases not matched to a gene: 5. The CDR3 is made up of 15 amino acids. From germline, CDR1 is SGHAT and CDR2 FQNNGV.

The CDR3 sequence: CASSLARGGEHTEAFF. The CDR3 DNA follows: TGTGCCAGCAGCTTAGCGCGGGGAGGCGAACATACTGAAGCTTTCTTT. The chain is built from TRBV7-7 and TRBJ1-1; unclear D gene. The germline CDR1 and CDR2 sequences are SSHAT and FNYEAQ (reference sequence). The CDR3 runs to 16 residues. The V and J ends lost 0 bases and 5 bases respectively, with 16 bases between them.

The chain employs TRBV30 and TRBJ2-3; 7 bases are a match to TRBD2. The CDR3 runs 12 residues. Germline-derived CDR1 and CDR2 are GTSNPN and SVGIG (reference sequence). Trimming cost V 3 bases and J 7 bases; bases outside gene matches: 4. The CDR3 DNA reads as TGTGCCTGGAGAGCTAGCGGACATACGCAGTATTTT. It translates to CAWRASGHTQYF.

The chain uses TRBV28 and TRBJ2-2; a weak D match, TRBD1 (6 bases). There are 15 residues in the CDR3. Germline loops: CDR1 MDHEN, CDR2 SYDVKM. The V gene lost 4 bases and the J gene lost 4 bases, with 13 bases spanning the gap. CDR3 sequence reads: CASSSPTGPTGELFF. The DNA for the CDR3 is TGTGCCAGCAGTTCCCCGACAGGCCCCACCGGGGAGCTGTTTTTT.

The CDR3 coding sequence is TGCGCCAGCAGTGAGACAGTCAACAATCAGCCCCAGCATTTT. Protein: CASSETVNNQPQHF. The chain links TRBV10-2 to TRBJ1-5; D ambiguous. Germline V gene lookup returns CDR1 WSHSY and CDR2 SAAADI. With 2 bases removed from V and 3 bases from J, the gap between germline ends came to 8 bases. The CDR3 is made up of 14 amino acids.

The chain employs TRBV5-4 and TRBJ2-7; TRBD2 might be the D (5 bases). In germline, CDR1 is SGHNT, CDR2 YYREEE (reference sequence). This CDR3 contains 13 residues. V dropped 1 base and J dropped 7 bases, with 12 bases sitting between them. For the CDR3, the DNA is TGTGCCAGCAGCTTGTCAGAGGGAGTTGAGCAGTACTTC. Its protein product is CASSLSEGVEQYF.

The chain recombines TRBV28 with TRBJ1-5; D uncertain. The CDR3 extends over 14 amino acids. V gave up 7 bases and J gave up 2 bases, with 12 bases separating them. Looked up from germline, CDR1 is MDHEN and CDR2 is SYDVKM. CDR3 nucleotide sequence: TGTGCCAGCATCCTCCACCAGGGCAATCAGCCCCAGCATTTT. Translated, it gives CASILHQGNQPQHF.

The chain has TRBV11-1 and TRBJ2-3; D is perhaps TRBD2 (7 bases). The CDR3 totals 14 residues. Trimming removed 5 bases from V and 7 bases from J, with 16 bases in between. Germline V CDR1 and CDR2: SGHAT, FQDESV (reference sequence). CDR3 region: CASSQLGGEHTQYF. In nucleotides, the CDR3 is TGTGCCAGCAGCCAGCTAGGGGGGGAACATACGCAGTATTTT.

The V and J genes are TRBV10-3 and TRBJ1-4; 9 bases map to TRBD1. The CDR3 has 14 amino acids. Germline CDR1 ENHRY, CDR2 SYGVKD. Trimming removed 3 bases from V and 8 bases from J; junction bases left unmatched: 4. The CDR3 DNA is TGTGCCATCAGTGAACGGACAGGGGCCGAAAAACTGTTTTTT. This translates into CAISERTGAEKLFF.

V and J are TRBV5-6 and TRBJ1-2; D unclear. With 2 bases removed from V and 1 base from J, the gap between germline ends came to 6 bases. CDR1 and CDR2 (germline): SGHDT, YYEEEE. The CDR3 is made up of 13 amino acids. The DNA of the CDR3 is TGTGCCAGCAGCTTTCAGAATAACTATGGCTACACCTTC. Amino acids: CASSFQNNYGYTF.

V usage is TRBV12-3 or TRBV12-4 and J usage is TRBJ1-6; a possible D gene is TRBD1 (6 bases). With 9 bases removed from V and 7 bases from J, the gap between germline ends came to 13 bases. The CDR3 consists of 13 residues. Written as DNA, the CDR3 is TGTGCCAGTCGGACAGTCGAGAATTCACCCCTCCACTTT. Its protein product is CASRTVENSPLHF.

This chain connects TRBV6-6 to TRBJ1-5; possible D gene TRBD1, 5 bases. The CDR3 sequence is 15 residues long. The germline CDR1 and CDR2 sequences are MNHNY and SVGAGI (reference sequence). With 3 bases removed from V and 8 bases from J, the gap between germline ends came to 17 bases. CDR3 residues: CASSYPRGGGEPQHF. The CDR3 DNA is TGTGCCAGCAGTTATCCTCGGGGGGGTGGAGAGCCCCAGCATTTT.

This clone has a handful of counts. The chain has TRBV10-3 and TRBJ1-1, with 8 bases matching TRBD1. Germline assignment: CDR1 ENHRY and CDR2 SYGVKD. The CDR3 is 15 residues long. V shed 8 bases and J 4 bases; nucleotides not matched to a gene: 12. The CDR3 sequence is CAILPGGALATEAFF. In nucleotides, the CDR3 is TGTGCCATCCTCCCAGGGGGCGCATTGGCCACTGAAGCTTTCTTT.

This chain links TRBV19 with TRBJ1-5, with no clear D. The germline V gene encodes CDR1 LNHDA and CDR2 SQIVND (reference sequence). V was cut by 1 base and J by 7 bases, with 11 bases left in between. This CDR3 is 14 amino acids long. CDR3 amino acids: CASSIVPHRQPQHF. CDR3 nucleotide sequence: TGTGCCAGTAGTATAGTCCCGCACAGACAGCCCCAGCATTTT.

The V gene is TRBV9, the J gene TRBJ1-6; 7 bases are shared with TRBD1. CDR1 and CDR2 (germline): SGDLS, YYNGEE. The CDR3 totals 14 residues. V shed 3 bases and J 6 bases; nucleotides not matched to a gene: 3. The CDR3 DNA is TGTGCCAGCAGCGCGAGGGACAGTAATTCACCCCTCCACTTT. Residues: CASSARDSNSPLHF.

This clone was observed once. This chain uses TRBV7-9 with TRBJ2-3; D gene unclear. Germline lookup yields CDR1 SEHNR and CDR2 FQNEAQ (reference sequence). This CDR3 is built from 12 residues. The V and J ends lost 5 bases and 6 bases respectively, with 9 bases between them. CDR3 amino acids: CASSQVGDTQYF. Here the CDR3 DNA reads TGTGCCAGCAGCCAGGTGGGCGATACGCAGTATTTT.

The chain is built from TRBV7-2 and TRBJ2-5, with 11 bases matching TRBD2. The germline V gene encodes CDR1 SGHTA and CDR2 FQGNSA. Unmatched junction bases numbered 0, after V lost 3 bases and J lost 3 bases. The CDR3 totals 14 residues. The CDR3 DNA is TGTGCCAGCAGCTTGACTAGCGGGAAAGAGACCCAGTACTTC. Protein product: CASSLTSGKETQYF.

The chain combines TRBV21-1 with TRBJ2-4; whether TRBD2, the table's D call, matches the DNA was not checked. TRBV21-1 represents a pseudogene. The CDR3 is 18 residues long. CDR3 coding DNA: TGTGCCAGCAGCAAAGTGGGAGCGGGGGTGATAGCCAAAAACATTCAGTACTTC. Encoded protein: CASSKVGAGVIAKNIQYF.

This clone was counted a few times. The chain joins TRBV29-1 to TRBJ2-3, with TRBD2 matching 9 bases. J was trimmed by 2 bases and V by 5 bases; bases with no gene match: 5. The CDR3 has 14 residues. The germline V gene has CDR1 SQVTM and CDR2 ANQGSEA. CDR3 region: CSVSAGGFTDTQYF. CDR3 nucleotides: TGCAGCGTTTCAGCGGGGGGATTCACAGATACGCAGTATTTT.

This clone showed up just once. V is TRBV3-1 (or the pseudogene TRBV3-2) and J is TRBJ2-2; 10 bases are shared with TRBD1. With 3 bases clipped from V and 14 bases from J, the junction kept 6 bases outside the gene matches. Per the germline V gene, CDR1 is LGHDT and CDR2 is YNNKEL (reference sequence). The CDR3 has 13 residues. In DNA form, the CDR3 reads TGTGCCAGCAGCCAGGGACAGGGGAAAGGACTGTTTTTT. Its protein is CASSQGQGKGLFF.

This clone was recorded many times. V and J are TRBV9 and TRBJ1-1; D ambiguous. Trimming removed 0 bases from V and 4 bases from J, with 10 bases in between. The CDR3 loop spans 14 amino acids. The V gene's germline CDR1 is SGDLS and CDR2 YYNGEE. CDR3 loop: CASSVDETTTEAFF. The CDR3 coding sequence is TGTGCCAGCAGCGTAGATGAGACAACCACTGAAGCTTTCTTT. Drawing the rest from reference TRBV9 and TRBJ1-1, the complete variable domain is DSGVTQTPKHLITATGQRVTLRCSPRSGDLSVYWYQQSLDQGLQFLIQYYNGEERAKGNILERFSAQQFPDLHSELNLSSLELGDSALYFCASSVDETTTEAFFGQGTRLTVV.

This clone has just a few counts. The rearrangement uses TRBV5-5 and TRBJ1-5; 7 bases match TRBD1. The germline V gene encodes CDR1 SGHKS and CDR2 YYEKEE (reference sequence). Losses at the gene ends were 4 bases for V and 4 bases for J; bases not matched to a gene: 11. This CDR3 is built from 16 residues. This CDR3 is CASSLMTGLTNQPQHF. The CDR3 DNA reads TGTGCCAGCAGCCTAATGACAGGGCTGACAAATCAGCCCCAGCATTTT. Drawing the rest from reference TRBV5-5 and TRBJ1-5, the complete variable domain is DAGVTQSPTHLIKTRGQQVTLRCSPISGHKSVSWYQQVLGQGPQFIFQYYEKEERGRGNFPDRFSARQFPNYSSELNVNALLLGDSALYLCASSLMTGLTNQPQHFGDGTRLSIL.

This chain joins TRBV28 and TRBJ1-2; no firm D call. CDR3 length: 15 residues. The germline CDR1 and CDR2 sequences are MDHEN and SYDVKM. V lost 2 bases, J lost 2 bases, and 12 bases lay in between. CDR3 DNA sequence: TGTGCCAGCAGTTTAAGCGGCCCTCTAAACTATGGCTACACCTTC. Translating gives CASSLSGPLNYGYTF.